This TCR beta chain was captured in a study of cytomegalovirus exposure and HLA in healthy donors. Study context: Among the 300 to 400 donors who were genotyped, approximately 83% fell in the genetic ancestry cluster that is associated with self-reported Caucasian donors. Study conclusions and caveats: A later analysis linked a missense DCLRE1C variant to TCR beta V- and J-gene trimming. Immune exposure was documented only through CMV serostatus. Common viral pathogens (according to a later analysis) appeared linked to several of the most significant clusters.

Remarks on this clone: The antigen is undetermined.

The PCR used 60 Vbeta and 13 Jbeta primers. Data came from immunoSEQ multiplex PCR; TCRdb stores just in-frame clones and leaves some out. The sample has around 190,000 clones; 65% to 85% are singletons. CDR1 and CDR2 from the germline V gene are SGHNT and YYREEE (reference sequence). This CDR3 comprises 14 residues. The V gene lost 2 bases and the J gene lost 6 bases, with 11 bases spanning the gap. This clonotype originated in a man between 18 and 29 years old in good health and CMV-seronegative. J is TRBJ2-2 and V is TRBV5-4, with D possibly TRBD2 on 6 matching bases. Material for sequencing was PBMCs. The CDR3 DNA reads TGTGCCAGCAGCTTTGGAGGGAAGGCCGGGGAGCTGTTTTTT. Translated, it gives CASSFGGKAGELFF.